Listed below are T cell receptor beta chains from one sample, sequenced in a study of T cell responses to AZD1222 COVID-19 vaccine. The protocol was immunoSEQ multiplex PCR, while the TCRdb copy is restricted to in-frame clones and leaves out a portion. The sample shows some 200,000 clones, 93% of them seen only once. The sample was peripheral blood, taken on day 0 of MenACWY control vaccination. These receptors all come from an adult in good health. The conserved cysteine and the conserved F or W are not part of the CDR3 here. D genes are given only for firm matches.

v_gene: TRBV19; d_gene: -; CDR3aa: ASSARDGANVLT
v_gene: TRBV6-6; d_gene: -; CDR3aa: ASSSRQGYGYT
v_gene: TRBV6-2/TRBV6-3; d_gene: -; CDR3aa: ASSYEGGTIY
v_gene: TRBV18; d_gene: TRBD1; CDR3aa: ASSPTGTGESSPLH
v_gene: TRBV19; d_gene: -; CDR3aa: ASREDRSMNTEAF
v_gene: TRBV7-2; d_gene: TRBD1; CDR3aa: ATSGTGNYNSPLH
v_gene: TRBV30; d_gene: TRBD1; CDR3aa: AWSVRTGGPEKLF
v_gene: TRBV6-2/TRBV6-3; d_gene: -; CDR3aa: ASSRDSSGNQPQH
v_gene: TRBV5-1; d_gene: -; CDR3aa: ASSFGDYGYT
v_gene: TRBV5-6; d_gene: -; CDR3aa: ASSLAGGRTGELF
v_gene: TRBV2; d_gene: TRBD2; CDR3aa: ASSGGGAVDTQY
v_gene: TRBV2; d_gene: TRBD1; CDR3aa: ASRTGGYGYT
v_gene: TRBV6-5; d_gene: -; CDR3aa: ASSYSLGVIGEAF
v_gene: TRBV24-1; d_gene: TRBD2; CDR3aa: ATSPSGAQGGTQY
v_gene: TRBV5-4; d_gene: TRBD1; CDR3aa: ASSSRQGFYEQY
v_gene: TRBV5-4; d_gene: -; CDR3aa: ASSLAGATSLGGF
v_gene: TRBV5-1; d_gene: -; CDR3aa: ASSLPDSSGNTIY
v_gene: TRBV25-1; d_gene: -; CDR3aa: ASSAQGSGNQPQH
v_gene: TRBV7-9; d_gene: TRBD1; CDR3aa: ASRETRDRALPD
v_gene: TRBV9; d_gene: TRBD1; CDR3aa: ASSQGTGENYGYT
v_gene: TRBV25-1; d_gene: -; CDR3aa: ASRAHGSEKLF
v_gene: TRBV10-3; d_gene: TRBD2; CDR3aa: AIGGVRNYEQY
v_gene: TRBV6-5; d_gene: TRBD1; CDR3aa: ASKQGVQPQH
v_gene: TRBV6-5; d_gene: TRBD1; CDR3aa: ASGPGRGLLYEQY
v_gene: TRBV6-1; d_gene: TRBD1; CDR3aa: ASSEAAGGSGGANVLT
v_gene: TRBV19; d_gene: -; CDR3aa: ASSTGTYEQY
v_gene: TRBV18; d_gene: TRBD2; CDR3aa: ASSPRSGLAFREQF
v_gene: TRBV19; d_gene: TRBD2; CDR3aa: ASSIDLGLAANEQF
v_gene: TRBV19; d_gene: -; CDR3aa: ASSILGNQPQH
v_gene: TRBV7-3; d_gene: TRBD2; CDR3aa: ASSLDTMGGTGELF
v_gene: TRBV6-5; d_gene: -; CDR3aa: ATTGYGGYT
v_gene: TRBV9; d_gene: -; CDR3aa: ATGRSGAKGETQY
v_gene: TRBV9; d_gene: -; CDR3aa: ASSVGLSTDTQY
v_gene: TRBV19; d_gene: -; CDR3aa: ASSRRGRLNQPQH
v_gene: TRBV5-1; d_gene: -; CDR3aa: ASSLDGAFGNQPQH